The clone carrying this TCR beta chain has a single count. The data belong to a study of blood T cell repertoires in COVID-19. Whole-study context: Whether acute or convalescent, the COVID-19 samples came from the United States, Italy and Spain.

Clinical history as reported by participants underpinned cohort assignment. Recovered status applied to Cohort 3 donors who had two consecutive negative PCRs. It also applied to those with clearance or with symptom resolution. The J segment lost 0 bases and the V segment lost 7 bases, leaving 10 bases of the junction unmatched. Germline-derived CDR1 and CDR2 are LGHDT and YNNKEL (reference sequence). The CDR3 spans 19 residues. Assay used: immunoSEQ multiplex PCR; TCRdb lists only in-frame clones, some missing. The profile covers 450,000 to 500,000 clones, with 88% appearing a single time and 8% to 9.5% taken by the ten largest.

The chain links TRBV3-1 (or the pseudogene TRBV3-2) to TRBJ2-2, with 14 bases aligning to TRBD2. The sample comprised PBMCs or T cells enriched from blood (not recorded which). The sequence was obtained from a woman aged 55 to 70 who had recovered from COVID-19. CDR3 DNA sequence: TGTGCCAGCACCAAAAATCAGGGACTAGCGGGGGCGAACACCGGGGAGCTGTTTTTT. This translates into CASTKNQGLAGANTGELFF.